This TCR beta chain was identified during a study of T cell responses to AZD1222 COVID-19 vaccine. Study-level information: The study pooled second doses at about 4 or about 12 weeks.

CDR1 is WNHNN and CDR2 is SYGVQD in the germline V gene (reference sequence). The CDR3 is made up of 16 amino acids. The V gene end was trimmed by 6 bases and the J gene end by 2 bases; junction bases not matched to a gene: 5. Clones were sequenced by immunoSEQ multiplex PCR, and TCRdb holds only the in-frame ones, with some missing. This table holds 120,000 or so clones, about four fifths found once. This TCR derives from an adult in good health. The chain uses TRBV10-1 and TRBJ2-1; 12 bases are shared with TRBD2. The specimen comprised peripheral blood, sampled on day 0 of AZD1222 vaccination. The CDR3 here is CASSPGLAGTYNEQFF. The CDR3 bases are TGCGCCAGCAGCCCCGGACTAGCGGGAACCTACAATGAGCAGTTCTTC.